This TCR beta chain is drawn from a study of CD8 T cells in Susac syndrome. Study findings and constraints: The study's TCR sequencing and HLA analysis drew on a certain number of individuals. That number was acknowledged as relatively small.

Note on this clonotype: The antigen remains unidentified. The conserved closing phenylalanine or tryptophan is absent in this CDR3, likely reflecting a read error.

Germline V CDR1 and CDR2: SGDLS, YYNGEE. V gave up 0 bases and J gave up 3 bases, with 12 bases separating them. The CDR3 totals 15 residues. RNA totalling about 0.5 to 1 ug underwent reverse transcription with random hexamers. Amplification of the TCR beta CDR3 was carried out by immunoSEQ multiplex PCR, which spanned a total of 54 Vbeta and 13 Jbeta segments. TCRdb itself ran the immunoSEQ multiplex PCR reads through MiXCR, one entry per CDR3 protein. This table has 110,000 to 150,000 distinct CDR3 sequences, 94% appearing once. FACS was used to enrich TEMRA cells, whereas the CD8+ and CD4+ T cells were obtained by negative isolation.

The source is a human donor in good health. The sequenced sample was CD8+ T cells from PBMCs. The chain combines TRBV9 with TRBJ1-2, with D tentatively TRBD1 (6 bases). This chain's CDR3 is CASSVEDSLDYGYTS. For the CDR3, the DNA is TGTGCCAGCAGCGTAGAGGACAGCCTTGACTATGGCTACACCTCC.